This note documents a single T cell receptor (beta chain) sequence. The sample originates from a study of blood T cell repertoires in COVID-19. For the study at large: The samples span acute and convalescent COVID-19 from the United States, Italy and Spain. PBMCs, B-cell-depleted T cells, or T cells provided the cDNA or gDNA that made up the material.

Using immunoSEQ multiplex PCR, the repertoire was profiled, and TCRdb retains in-frame clones only, with some absent. This table holds fewer than 110,000 clones, about 85% found once. The CDR3 extends over 12 amino acids. V was cut by 11 bases and J by 6 bases, with 15 bases left in between. The chain recombines TRBV6-7 with TRBJ2-3, with a weak D call TRBD2 (5 bases). TRBV6-7 is sorted into the ORF group, with uncertain function. Material: peripheral blood. The receptor was derived from a man aged 50-60 years in a cohort sampled during active COVID-19. Here the CDR3 reads CAGGLFSDTQYF. CDR3 coding DNA: TGTGCCGGCGGACTGTTCTCGGATACGCAGTATTTT.